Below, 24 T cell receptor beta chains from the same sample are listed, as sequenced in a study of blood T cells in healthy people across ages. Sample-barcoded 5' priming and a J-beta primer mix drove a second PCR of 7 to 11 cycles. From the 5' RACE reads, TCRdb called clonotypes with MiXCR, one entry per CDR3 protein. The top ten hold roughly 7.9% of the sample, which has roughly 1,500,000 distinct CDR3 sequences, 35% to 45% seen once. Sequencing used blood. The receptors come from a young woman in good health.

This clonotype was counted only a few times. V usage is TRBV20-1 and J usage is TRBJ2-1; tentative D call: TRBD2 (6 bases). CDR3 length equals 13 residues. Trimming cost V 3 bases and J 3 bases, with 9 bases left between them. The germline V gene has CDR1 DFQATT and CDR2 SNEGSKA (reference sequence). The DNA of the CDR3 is TGCAGTGCTAGGGACTACCGCTACAATGAGCAGTTCTTC. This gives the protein CSARDYRYNEQFF.

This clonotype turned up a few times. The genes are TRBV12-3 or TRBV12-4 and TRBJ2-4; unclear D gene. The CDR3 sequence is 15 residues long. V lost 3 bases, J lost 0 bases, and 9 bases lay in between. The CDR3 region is CASSLSDLAKNIQYF. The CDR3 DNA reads TGTGCCAGCAGTTTGAGTGATCTAGCCAAAAACATTCAGTACTTC.

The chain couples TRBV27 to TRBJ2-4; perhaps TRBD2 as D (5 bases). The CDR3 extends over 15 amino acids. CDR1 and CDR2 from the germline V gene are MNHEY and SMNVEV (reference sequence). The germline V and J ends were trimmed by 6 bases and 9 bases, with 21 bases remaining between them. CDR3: CASSPGEWWWSIQYF. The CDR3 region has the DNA TGTGCCAGCAGCCCCGGGGAGTGGTGGTGGAGCATTCAGTACTTC.

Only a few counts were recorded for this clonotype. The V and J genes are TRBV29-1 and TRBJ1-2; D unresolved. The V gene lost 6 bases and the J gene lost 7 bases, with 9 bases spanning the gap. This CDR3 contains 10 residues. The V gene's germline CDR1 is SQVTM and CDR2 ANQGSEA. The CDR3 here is CSVLESGYTF. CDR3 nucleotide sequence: TGCAGCGTCCTTGAAAGTGGCTACACCTTC.

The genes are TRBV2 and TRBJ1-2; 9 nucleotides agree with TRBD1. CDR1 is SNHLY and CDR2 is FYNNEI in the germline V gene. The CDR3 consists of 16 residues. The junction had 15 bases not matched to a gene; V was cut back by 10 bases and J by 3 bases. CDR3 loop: CAIKDSQQGADYGYTF. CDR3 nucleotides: TGTGCCATCAAGGATTCTCAACAGGGGGCGGACTATGGCTACACCTTC.

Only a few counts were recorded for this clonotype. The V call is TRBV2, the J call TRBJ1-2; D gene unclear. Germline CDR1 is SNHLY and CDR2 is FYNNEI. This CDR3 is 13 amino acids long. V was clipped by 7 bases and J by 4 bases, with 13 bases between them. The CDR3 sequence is CASTQTVVYGYTF. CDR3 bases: TGTGCCAGCACCCAAACGGTTGTCTATGGCTACACCTTC.

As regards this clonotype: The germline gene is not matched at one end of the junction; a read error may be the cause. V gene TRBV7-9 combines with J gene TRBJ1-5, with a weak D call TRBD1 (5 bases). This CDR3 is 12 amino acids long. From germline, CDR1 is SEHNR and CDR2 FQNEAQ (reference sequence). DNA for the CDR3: TGTGCCGGCAGCTTGGGGACTCAGCCCCAGCATTTT. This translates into CAGSLGTQPQHF.

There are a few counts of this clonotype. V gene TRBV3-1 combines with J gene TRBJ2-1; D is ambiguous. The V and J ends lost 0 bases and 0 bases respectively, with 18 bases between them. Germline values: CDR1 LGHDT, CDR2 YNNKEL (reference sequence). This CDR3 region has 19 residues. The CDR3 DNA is TGTGCCAGCAGCCAAGAAGGTTTTGGGCGGCCCAGCTCCTACAATGAGCAGTTCTTC. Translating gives CASSQEGFGRPSSYNEQFF.

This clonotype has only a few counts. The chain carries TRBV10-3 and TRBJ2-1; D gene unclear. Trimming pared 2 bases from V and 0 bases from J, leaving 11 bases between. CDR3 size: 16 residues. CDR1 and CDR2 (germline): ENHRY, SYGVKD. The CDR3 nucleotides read TGTGCCATCAGTGAGCCGAGCGCGAGCTCCTACAATGAGCAGTTCTTC. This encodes CAISEPSASSYNEQFF.

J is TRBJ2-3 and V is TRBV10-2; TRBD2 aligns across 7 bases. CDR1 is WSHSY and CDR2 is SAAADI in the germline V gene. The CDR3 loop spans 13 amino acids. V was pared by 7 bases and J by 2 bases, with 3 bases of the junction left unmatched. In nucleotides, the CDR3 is TGCGCCAGCATGGGAGGGAACACAGATACGCAGTATTTT. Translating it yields CASMGGNTDTQYF.

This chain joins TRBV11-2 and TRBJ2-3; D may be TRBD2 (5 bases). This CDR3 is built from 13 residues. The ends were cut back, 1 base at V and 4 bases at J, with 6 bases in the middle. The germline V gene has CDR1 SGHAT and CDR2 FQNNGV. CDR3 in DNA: TGTGCCAGCAGCTTAGCTAGCCCAGATACGCAGTATTTT. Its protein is CASSLASPDTQYF.

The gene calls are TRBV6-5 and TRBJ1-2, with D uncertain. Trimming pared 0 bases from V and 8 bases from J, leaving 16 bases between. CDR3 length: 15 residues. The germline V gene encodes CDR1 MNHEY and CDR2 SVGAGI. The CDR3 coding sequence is TGTGCCAGCAGTTACTCGACAACGGGCCTGAGGGGCTACACCTTC. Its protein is CASSYSTTGLRGYTF.

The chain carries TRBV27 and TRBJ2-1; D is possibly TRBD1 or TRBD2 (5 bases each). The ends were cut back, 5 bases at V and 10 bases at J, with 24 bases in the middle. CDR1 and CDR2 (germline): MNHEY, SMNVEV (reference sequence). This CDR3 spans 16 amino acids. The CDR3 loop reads CASSPGRHTVSYEQFF. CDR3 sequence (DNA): TGTGCCAGCAGTCCGGGGCGGCACACGGTCTCCTACGAGCAGTTCTTC.

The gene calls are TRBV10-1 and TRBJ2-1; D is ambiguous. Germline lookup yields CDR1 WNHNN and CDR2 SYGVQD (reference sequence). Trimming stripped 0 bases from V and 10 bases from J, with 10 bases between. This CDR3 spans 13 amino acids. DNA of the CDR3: TGCGCCAGCAGTGAGTCGGGGTTCGACGAGCAGTTCTTC. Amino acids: CASSESGFDEQFF.

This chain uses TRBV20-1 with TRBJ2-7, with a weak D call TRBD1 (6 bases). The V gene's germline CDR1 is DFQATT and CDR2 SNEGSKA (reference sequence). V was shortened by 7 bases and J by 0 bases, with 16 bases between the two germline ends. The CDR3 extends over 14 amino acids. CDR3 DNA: TGCAGTGTCCAAGGGACACTGAGCTCCTACGAGCAGTACTTC. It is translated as CSVQGTLSSYEQYF.

This chain's CDR3 is CASSLESGGFFGYTF. DNA for the CDR3: TGTGCCAGCAGCTTGGAATCAGGGGGGTTTTTTGGCTACACCTTC. The chain couples TRBV11-2 to TRBJ1-2; 7 bases align to TRBD1. With 3 bases clipped from V and 7 bases from J, the junction kept 11 bases outside the gene matches. The CDR3 runs to 15 residues. CDR1 and CDR2 (germline): SGHAT, FQNNGV.

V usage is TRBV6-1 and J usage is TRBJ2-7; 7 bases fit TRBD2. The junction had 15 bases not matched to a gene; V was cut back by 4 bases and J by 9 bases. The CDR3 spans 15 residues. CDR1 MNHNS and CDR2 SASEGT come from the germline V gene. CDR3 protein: CASSAEVGGRRGQYF. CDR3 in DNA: TGTGCCAGCAGTGCCGAAGTCGGGGGGAGGCGTGGGCAGTACTTC.

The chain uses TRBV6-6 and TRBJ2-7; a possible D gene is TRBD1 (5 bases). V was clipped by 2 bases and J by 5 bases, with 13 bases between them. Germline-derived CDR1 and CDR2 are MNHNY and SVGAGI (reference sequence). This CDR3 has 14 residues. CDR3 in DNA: TGTGCCAGCAGTTACCCCAGGGCAGACGACGAGCAGTACTTC. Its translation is CASSYPRADDEQYF.

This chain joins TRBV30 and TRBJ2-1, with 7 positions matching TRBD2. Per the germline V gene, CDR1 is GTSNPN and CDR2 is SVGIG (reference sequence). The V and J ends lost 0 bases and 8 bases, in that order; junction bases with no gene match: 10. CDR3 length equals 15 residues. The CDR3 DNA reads TGTGCCTGGAGTGTTAGGACGAGCGGGATATATGAGCAGTTCTTC. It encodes CAWSVRTSGIYEQFF.

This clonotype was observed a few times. CDR3: CSVDPGQGGGYTF. Written as DNA, the CDR3 is TGCAGCGTCGACCCGGGACAGGGAGGTGGCTACACCTTC. This rearrangement joins TRBV29-1 to TRBJ1-2; 9 bases agree with TRBD1. This CDR3 has 13 amino acids. Trimming removed 6 bases from V and 7 bases from J; junction bases left unmatched: 9. Germline lookup yields CDR1 SQVTM and CDR2 ANQGSEA.

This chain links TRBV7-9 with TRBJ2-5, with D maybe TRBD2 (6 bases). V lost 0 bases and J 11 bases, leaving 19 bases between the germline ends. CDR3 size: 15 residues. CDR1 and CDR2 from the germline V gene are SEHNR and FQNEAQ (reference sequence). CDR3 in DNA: TGTGCCAGCAGCTTAGCGCTCGCCTGGGGGGATGAGCAGTACTTC. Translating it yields CASSLALAWGDEQYF.

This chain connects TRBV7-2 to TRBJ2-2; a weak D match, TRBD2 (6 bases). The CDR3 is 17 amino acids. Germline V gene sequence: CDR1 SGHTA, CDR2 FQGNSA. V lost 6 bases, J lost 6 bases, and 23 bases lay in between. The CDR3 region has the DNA TGTGCCAGCAGTCCCGTCGCGGGAAGCTTTCAGGCCGGGGAGCTGTTTTTT. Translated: CASSPVAGSFQAGELFF.

DNA for the CDR3: TGTGCCAGCGCGGACATTTCCTACGAGCAGTACTTC. Protein sequence: CASADISYEQYF. The gene calls are TRBV28 and TRBJ2-7, with D maybe TRBD1 (5 bases). Looked up from germline, CDR1 is MDHEN and CDR2 is SYDVKM. This CDR3 spans 12 amino acids. Between the trimmed V and J ends, which lost 8 bases and 1 base, there was a span of 9 bases.

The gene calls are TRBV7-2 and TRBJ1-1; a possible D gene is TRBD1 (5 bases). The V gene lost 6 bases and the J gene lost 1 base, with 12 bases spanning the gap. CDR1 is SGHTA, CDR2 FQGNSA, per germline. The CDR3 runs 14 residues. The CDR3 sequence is CASRGQVGNTEAFF. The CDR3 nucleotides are TGTGCCAGCAGGGGGCAGGTCGGGAACACTGAAGCTTTCTTT.